This note documents a single T cell receptor beta chain sequence. As yet, its antigen is unknown. The source of the sample is a study of cytomegalovirus exposure and HLA in healthy donors. Study information: HLA-typed donors were the source of roughly 80 million unique TCRs held in an early data release.

The PCR used 60 Vbeta and 13 Jbeta primers. Assay: immunoSEQ multiplex PCR; the TCRdb copy retains only in-frame clones and omits some. There are about 280,000 clones in the sample; 80% to 90% occur only once, and about 2% lies in the top ten. Per the germline V gene, CDR1 is KGHSH and CDR2 is LQKENI. V was cut by 0 bases and J by 4 bases, with 9 bases left in between. The length of the CDR3 is 14 residues. Study observations and caveats: Rarity marked most TCR sequences, yet some public TCRs occurred in many donors. The study flagged approximately 180 TCR beta chains as cytomegalovirus-associated.

The source of this sequence is a woman in her late teens or twenties in good health and CMV-seronegative. This sequence joins TRBV18 and TRBJ1-1, with D tentatively TRBD1 (5 bases). Sequenced material: PBMCs. Written as DNA, the CDR3 is TGTGCCAGCTCACCACCGGCAGGGCCCACTGAAGCTTTCTTT. Residues: CASSPPAGPTEAFF.